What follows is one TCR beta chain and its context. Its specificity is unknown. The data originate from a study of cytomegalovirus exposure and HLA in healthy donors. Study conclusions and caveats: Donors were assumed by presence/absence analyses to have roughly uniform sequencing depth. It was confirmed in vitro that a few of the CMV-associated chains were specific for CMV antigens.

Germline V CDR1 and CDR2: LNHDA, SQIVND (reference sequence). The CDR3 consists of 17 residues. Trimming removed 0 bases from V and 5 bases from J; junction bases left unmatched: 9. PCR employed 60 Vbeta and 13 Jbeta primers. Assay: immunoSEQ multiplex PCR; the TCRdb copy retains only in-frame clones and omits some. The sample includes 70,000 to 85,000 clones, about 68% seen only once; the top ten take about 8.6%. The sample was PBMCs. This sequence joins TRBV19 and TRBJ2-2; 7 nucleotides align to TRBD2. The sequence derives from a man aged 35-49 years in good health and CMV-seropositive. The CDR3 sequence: CASSIERGTQGTGELFF. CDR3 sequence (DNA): TGTGCCAGTAGTATAGAGCGGGGGACCCAAGGGACCGGGGAGCTGTTTTTT.